This T cell receptor beta chain was obtained from a study of OX40 agonist ivuxolimab in advanced cancers. The overall study: Participants, 82.7% male, averaged roughly 55 years of age, ranging from roughly 23 to 80.

Blood samples were obtained at baseline, cycle 4 day 1, and cycle 7 day 1. In this sample, this clone turned up once. This table comes from immunoSEQ multiplex PCR, and its TCRdb copy is limited to in-frame clones, with some not included. The data contain tens of thousands of clones, 85% of them singletons. V lost 2 bases and J lost 0; bases outside the gene matches: 7. This CDR3 contains 17 residues. The TCR sequence derives from an adult with an advanced solid tumor such as melanoma, head and neck, liver or kidney cancer. This sample comprised CD4+ or CD8+ T cells sorted from blood, obtained in a trial of the OX40 agonist ivuxolimab. This chain uses TRBV5-7 with TRBJ2-7, with TRBD2 identical over 11 bases. TRBV5-7 is filed as an ORF, its function uncertain. CDR3 sequence (DNA): TGTGCCAGCAGCTTTATTAGCGGGAGGGCCCGCTCCTACGAGCAGTACTTC. Its translation is CASSFISGRARSYEQYF.